This entry describes one T cell receptor (beta chain). This clonotype has more than one count but fewer than ten. Its binding antigen is unknown. No per-base quality is available; no much larger clone lies one base away. Receptor amplification or capture employed 5' RACE. This sample was sequenced with an Illumina HiSeq 2500. A second PCR of about 7 to 12 cycles was performed with a sample-barcoded 5' primer and a J-beta primer mix. Each TCR beta cDNA molecule received a unique molecular identifier from a template-switch 5' adaptor carrying 12 random nucleotides. Each sample yielded at least 2.5 million CDR3-containing paired-end reads. The Mint cDNA synthesis kit, primed by a TRBC-specific oligonucleotide, was used to synthesize first-strand cDNA from all RNA. All cDNA was treated with uracil-DNA glycosylase and then went through a first 18-cycle PCR with the universal primers M1SS and BC2_uni_R. Per the authors' processing: For normalization, 1 million high-quality reads, each with a distinct molecular identifier, were randomly selected from each sample. Reads with shared molecular identifiers were discarded instead of being binned into consensus sequences. CDR3 identification, clonotype clustering and error correction used MiTCR with a Q25 quality threshold and the strictest error-elimination algorithm. A nonparametric unseen species model with Euler transformation was used to estimate lower-bound total TCR beta diversity. TCRdb handled the public reads itself, with Q25 trimming in fastp and clone calling in MiXCR, and kept productive beta chains. Each CDR3 protein appears once, grouped with its most common genes and DNA. Clone size and V and J calls follow TCRdb, not the original study. The sample data list around 790,000 distinct CDR3 sequences, and more than 40% of these were observed just once. The top ten clones comprise roughly a fifth of the sample.

The 39 donors, aged about 6 to 95 years, were systemically healthy Caucasian individuals from Russia. Each donor gave roughly 9.5 milliliters of peripheral blood, collected into EDTA-treated Vacutainer tubes. Ficoll-Paque density-gradient centrifugation was used to isolate PBMCs, with at least 7 million per sample. Total RNA, at least 6 micrograms per sample, was extracted from PBMCs with Trizol reagent. For every donor, flow cytometry on a PBMC aliquot measured the percentage of naive CD45RAhigh/CD27high T cells. This entry belongs to a study of blood T cells in healthy people across ages (dated by TCRdb to about 2015). With respect to the entire study: Template switching captured roughly one uniquely barcoded TCR beta cDNA molecule per two T cells in model experiments. Age-related changes in TCR beta repertoire diversity were measured in the study by deep sequencing normalized with unique cDNA molecular identifiers. The donors were divided into four age groups: young (average around 16 years), middle-aged (about 40), aged (roughly 66) and long-lived (roughly 88). To avoid experimental bias, donors of different ages were spread randomly across the sequencing lanes. Using the same blood draw, the study looked at two additional independent replicas of 1 million unique cDNA reads for two donors, one aged 18 to 30 and the other aged 80 or older.

Deletion took 7 bases off V and 1 base off J, with a span of 10 bases between the germline ends. The germline V gene yields SQVTM for CDR1 and ANQGSEA for CDR2. The CDR3 holds 12 amino acids from the cysteine to the phenylalanine. Only the CDR3 DNA is retained, 36 bases long and in frame from the first base. On the study overall, not on this receptor specifically: Total diversity estimates from one million sequenced T cells were considered lower bounds and underestimates. The percentage of naive T cells measured by flow cytometry correlated strongly with observed TCR beta diversity. Since profiling was done on bulk unsorted PBMCs, naive and antigen-experienced compartments could not be conclusively compared. Compared with the aged group, more naive CD4+ T cells, fewer expanded clones and increased TCR diversity were shown by the long-lived group, suggesting age selection. Because the CMV infection status of the donors was unknown, age-related changes in expanded clonotypes may potentially have been confounded. Observed TCR beta diversity per million T cells fell roughly linearly with age, and a significant reduction was already apparent by age roughly 40.

This sequence originates from a man aged 55-75 years in good health. Sequenced sample: blood. The chain uses TRBV29-1 and TRBJ1-1; a tentative D call is TRBD1 (5 bases match). The nucleotides read TGCAGCGCTCTGGGGGGGAACACTGAAGCTTTCTTT. Protein translation: CSALGGNTEAFF. Reference TRBV29-1 and TRBJ1-1 proteins supply the regions before and after the CDR3; the full variable domain is: SAVISQKPSRDICQRGTSLTIQCQVDSQVTMMFWYRQQPGQSLTLIATANQGSEATYESGFVIDKFPISRPNLTFSTLTVSNMSPEDSSIYLCSALGGNTEAFFGQGTRLTVV.